This T cell receptor beta chain was observed in a study of breast tumors, draining lymph nodes, adjacent tissues. Study results and caveats: Tumors had less TCR diversity than lymph nodes, more than nontumor tissue. The lymph node origin of tumor T cells was framed as consistent with a hypothesis, not demonstrated. Tumor and nontumor repertoires were significantly more similar in luminal-like than in basal-like breast cancer.

TCRdb analysed the multiplex PCR reads with MiXCR anew, one entry per CDR3 protein. The sample contains 200,000 to 250,000 distinct CDR3 sequences, 30% to 35% of which appear only once. Breast cancer patients provided tissue from their axillary draining lymph nodes. Of note for this clonotype: The antigen is not known.

The germline V gene has CDR1 SEHNR and CDR2 FQNEAQ (reference sequence). V lost 1 base and J lost 4, with 13 bases in between. The CDR3 totals 15 residues. The source of this sequence is a female donor with breast cancer. Some clones in this sample may be carry-over from other donors' samples. What was sequenced was axillary lymph node tissue. The genes are TRBV7-9 and TRBJ1-2; TRBD1 is a possible D gene (5 bases). CDR3 in amino acids: CASSLVPGELYGYTF. CDR3 nucleotides: TGTGCCAGCAGCTTAGTCCCGGGGGAGCTCTATGGCTACACCTTC.